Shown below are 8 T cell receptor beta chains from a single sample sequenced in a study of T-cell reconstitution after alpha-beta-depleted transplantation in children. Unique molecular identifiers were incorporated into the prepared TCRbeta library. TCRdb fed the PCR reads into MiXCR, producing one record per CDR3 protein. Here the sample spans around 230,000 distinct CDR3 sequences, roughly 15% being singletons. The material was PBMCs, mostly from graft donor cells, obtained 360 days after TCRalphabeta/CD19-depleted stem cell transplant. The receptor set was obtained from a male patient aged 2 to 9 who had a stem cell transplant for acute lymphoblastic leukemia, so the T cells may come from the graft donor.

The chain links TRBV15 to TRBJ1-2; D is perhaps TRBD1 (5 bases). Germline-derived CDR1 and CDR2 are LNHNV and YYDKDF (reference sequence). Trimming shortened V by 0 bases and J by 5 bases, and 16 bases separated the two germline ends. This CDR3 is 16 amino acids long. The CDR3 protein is CATSRDQGRLTYGYTF. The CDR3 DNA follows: TGTGCCACCAGCAGAGATCAGGGCCGACTCACTTATGGCTACACCTTC. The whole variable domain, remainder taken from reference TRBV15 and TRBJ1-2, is DAMVIQNPRYQVTQFGKPVTLSCSQTLNHNVMYWYQQKSSQAPKLLFHYYDKDFNNEADTPDNFQSRRPNTSFCFLDIRSPGLGDTAMYLCATSRDQGRLTYGYTFGSGTRLTVV.

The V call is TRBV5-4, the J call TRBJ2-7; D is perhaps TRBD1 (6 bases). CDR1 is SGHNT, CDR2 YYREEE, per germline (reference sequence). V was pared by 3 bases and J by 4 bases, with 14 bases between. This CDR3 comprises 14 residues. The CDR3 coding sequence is TGTGCCAGCAGCTCCGGGACAACGATATACGAGCAGTACTTC. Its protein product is CASSSGTTIYEQYF.

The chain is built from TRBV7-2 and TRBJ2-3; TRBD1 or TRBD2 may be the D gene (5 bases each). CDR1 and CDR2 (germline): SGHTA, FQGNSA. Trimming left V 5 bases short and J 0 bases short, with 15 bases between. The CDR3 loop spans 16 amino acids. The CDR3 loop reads CASSTMMGVSTDTQYF. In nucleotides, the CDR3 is TGTGCCAGCAGCACCATGATGGGGGTCAGCACAGATACGCAGTATTTT.

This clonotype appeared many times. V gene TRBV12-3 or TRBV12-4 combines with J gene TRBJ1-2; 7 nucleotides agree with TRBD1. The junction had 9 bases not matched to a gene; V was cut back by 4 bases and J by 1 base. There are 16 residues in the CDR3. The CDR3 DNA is TGTGCCAGCAGTTCTTACAGGGGTGGGGTTAACTATGGCTACACCTTC. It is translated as CASSSYRGGVNYGYTF.

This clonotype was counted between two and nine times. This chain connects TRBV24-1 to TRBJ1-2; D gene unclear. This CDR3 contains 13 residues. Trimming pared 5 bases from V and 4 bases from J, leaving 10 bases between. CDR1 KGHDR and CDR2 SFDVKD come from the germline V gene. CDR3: CATSGGSGYGYTF. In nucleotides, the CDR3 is TGTGCCACCAGTGGGGGAAGCGGCTATGGCTACACCTTC.

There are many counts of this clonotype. CDR3 DNA: TGTGCCAGCAGTTTGTCAAGGGCTACCCTGGAGGAGCAGTACTTC. Its protein is CASSLSRATLEEQYF. The V call is TRBV28, the J call TRBJ2-7, with D hard to call. The CDR3 is 15 amino acids. Germline CDR1 and CDR2: MDHEN and SYDVKM. V lost 3 bases to trimming and J lost 7 bases, with 19 bases between them.

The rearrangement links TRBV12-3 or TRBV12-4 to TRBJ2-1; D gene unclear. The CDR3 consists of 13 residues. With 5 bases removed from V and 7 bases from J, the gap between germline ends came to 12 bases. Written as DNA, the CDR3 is TGTGCCAGCAGTCCGGTAGGGTCTAATGAGCAGTTCTTC. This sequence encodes CASSPVGSNEQFF.

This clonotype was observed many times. This CDR3 reads CASSLVGGSYEQYF. The DNA of the CDR3 is TGTGCCAGCAGCTTGGTGGGAGGTTCCTACGAGCAGTACTTC. V usage is TRBV7-9 and J usage is TRBJ2-7; D possibly corresponds to TRBD2 (6 bases). The CDR3 length is 14 residues. Deletions cut 3 bases from V and 1 base from J, with 10 bases between. Germline CDR1 and CDR2: SEHNR and FQNEAQ (reference sequence).